This is a list of T cell receptor beta chains from one sample in a study of beta chain features in type 1 diabetes. TCRdb's copy holds only in-frame clones and misses some; the assay was immunoSEQ multiplex PCR. The sample includes approximately 250,000 clones, around 15% of them seen just once. Source material: naive CD4+ T cells from blood. The receptors shown here come from a young man with type 1 diabetes. Each CDR3 is given with its conserved first and last residue. The order of the fields is CDR3 length, clone size, J gene, V gene, D gene, CDR3 protein, CDR3 DNA. The D gene is left open where the match is weak. For some rows the clone size is stated as once, few or many, or as a class when expanded; others skip it.

len: 13
abundance: .
j_gene: TRBJ1-4
v_gene: TRBV30
d_gene: .
CDR3aa: CAWTVSGDEKLFF
CDR3nt: TGTGCCTGGACAGTGTCGGGGGATGAAAAACTGTTTTTT

len: 11
abundance: .
j_gene: TRBJ2-1
v_gene: TRBV20-1
d_gene: .
CDR3aa: CSAHFGGEQFF
CDR3nt: TGCAGTGCCCATTTCGGGGGTGAGCAGTTCTTC

len: 13
abundance: few
j_gene: TRBJ2-5
v_gene: TRBV29-1
d_gene: TRBD1
CDR3aa: CSVLDRARETQYF
CDR3nt: TGCAGCGTGCTGGACAGGGCGAGGGAGACCCAGTACTTC

len: 16
abundance: few
j_gene: TRBJ1-1
v_gene: TRBV5-1
d_gene: .
CDR3aa: CASSLVSGPLNTEAFF
CDR3nt: TGCGCCAGCAGCTTGGTGTCCGGCCCCTTGAACACTGAAGCTTTCTTT

len: 15
abundance: .
j_gene: TRBJ2-1
v_gene: TRBV5-1
d_gene: .
CDR3aa: CASSLLESSYNEQFF
CDR3nt: TGCGCCAGCAGCTTACTGGAGAGCTCCTACAATGAGCAGTTCTTC

len: 13
abundance: .
j_gene: TRBJ2-1
v_gene: TRBV7-9
d_gene: .
CDR3aa: CASSVRDVNEQFF
CDR3nt: TGTGCCAGCAGCGTTCGGGACGTGAATGAGCAGTTCTTC

len: 14
abundance: few
j_gene: TRBJ1-1
v_gene: TRBV30
d_gene: .
CDR3aa: CAWVGGGSNTEAFF
CDR3nt: TGTGCCTGGGTGGGAGGCGGATCGAACACTGAAGCTTTCTTT

len: 14
abundance: .
j_gene: TRBJ1-1
v_gene: TRBV30
d_gene: TRBD1
CDR3aa: CAWSYRDRASEAFF
CDR3nt: TGTGCCTGGAGTTATAGGGACAGGGCATCTGAAGCTTTCTTT

len: 13
abundance: .
j_gene: TRBJ2-4
v_gene: TRBV14
d_gene: .
CDR3aa: CASSQAGAGIQYF
CDR3nt: TGTGCCAGCAGCCAAGCAGGGGCCGGCATTCAGTACTTC

len: 12
abundance: few
j_gene: TRBJ2-1
v_gene: TRBV5-1
d_gene: .
CDR3aa: CASSLAQNEQFF
CDR3nt: TGCGCCAGCAGCTTGGCCCAAAATGAGCAGTTCTTC

len: 13
abundance: .
j_gene: TRBJ2-5
v_gene: TRBV5-4
d_gene: .
CDR3aa: CASSWTLQETQYF
CDR3nt: TGTGCCAGCAGCTGGACACTCCAAGAGACCCAGTACTTC

len: 15
abundance: .
j_gene: TRBJ2-1
v_gene: TRBV27
d_gene: .
CDR3aa: CASRGPWSAGTEQFF
CDR3nt: TGTGCCAGCAGGGGGCCCTGGTCTGCGGGAACTGAGCAGTTCTTC